This T cell receptor beta chain was identified during a study of blood T cell repertoires in COVID-19. Turning to the study itself: COVID-19 samples collected from the United States, Italy and Spain covered acute and convalescent phases. Nucleic acid was either cDNA or gDNA, and it came from T cells, B-cell-depleted T cells, or PBMCs.

Authors' processing steps: Amplification of reference gene primers provided the estimated nucleated cell counts. Here immunoSEQ multiplex PCR was the method, and the copy in TCRdb shows in-frame clones only, minus some. The DNA gave D and trimming, while V, J and clone size come from that table. Here the sample spans about 170,000 clones, 90% to 95% being singletons. The CDR3 runs to 15 residues. Germline V gene sequence: CDR1 SGHTA, CDR2 FQGNSA. V was pared by 1 base and J by 4 bases, with 11 bases between. Specimen: peripheral blood. V is TRBV7-2 and J is TRBJ2-1; TRBD2 might be the D (6 bases). The TCR originated in a woman aged 45-60 years with acute or convalescent COVID-19. Written as DNA, the CDR3 is TGTGCCAGCAGCTTAGAGGCTAGCGTTTACAATGAGCAGTTCTTC. Translated, it gives CASSLEASVYNEQFF.